The source of this T cell receptor beta chain is a study of blood T cell repertoires in COVID-19. V lost 1 base and J lost 6, with 8 bases in between. The CDR3 runs to 13 residues. Germline CDR1 and CDR2: SGHTA and FQGNSA. This clone was detected only once. The data were produced by immunoSEQ multiplex PCR, yet TCRdb's version contains in-frame clones alone and is incomplete. This table holds 380,000 or so clones, roughly 88% found once. This chain uses TRBV7-2 with TRBJ2-3, with a weak D call TRBD1 (5 bases). The specimen sequenced was PBMCs or T cells enriched from blood (not recorded which). This sequence was found in a woman in her twenties or thirties with acute COVID-19. In DNA, the CDR3 is TGTGCCAGCAGCTTAGACAGGCTGGATACGCAGTATTTT. Its protein product is CASSLDRLDTQYF. The variable domain in full, completed from reference TRBV7-2 and TRBJ2-3, reads GAGVSQSPSNKVTEKGKDVELRCDPISGHTALYWYRQSLGQGLEFLIYFQGNSAPDKSGLPSDRFSAERTGGSVSTLTIQRTQQEDSAVYLCASSLDRLDTQYFGPGTRLTVL.